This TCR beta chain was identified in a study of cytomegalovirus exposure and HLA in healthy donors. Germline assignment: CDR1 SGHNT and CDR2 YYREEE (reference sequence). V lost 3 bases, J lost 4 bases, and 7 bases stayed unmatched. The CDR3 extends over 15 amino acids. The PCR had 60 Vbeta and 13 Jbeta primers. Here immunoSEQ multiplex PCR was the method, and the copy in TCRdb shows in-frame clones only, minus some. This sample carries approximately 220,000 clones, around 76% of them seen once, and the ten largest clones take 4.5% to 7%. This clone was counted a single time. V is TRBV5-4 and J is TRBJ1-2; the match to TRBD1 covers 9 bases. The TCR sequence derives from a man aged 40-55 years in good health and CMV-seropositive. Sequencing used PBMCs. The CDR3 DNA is TGTGCCAGCAGCTGGGGGGACAGGGCGTTCTATGGCTACACCTTC. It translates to CASSWGDRAFYGYTF.